The 12 T cell receptor beta chains presented below share a single source sample, sequenced in a study of T-cell reconstitution after alpha-beta-depleted transplantation in children. Preparing the TCRbeta library involved the use of unique molecular identifiers. TCRdb re-derived calls from the PCR reads in MiXCR, one entry per CDR3 protein. The sample holds about 830,000 distinct CDR3 sequences; roughly 15% are singletons and the top ten take around 4.5%. Sequencing used PBMCs, mostly from graft donor cells, obtained 360 days after TCRalphabeta/CD19-depleted stem cell transplant. The origin of the receptors is a male patient younger than 18 who had a stem cell transplant for acute lymphoblastic leukemia, so the T cells may come from the graft donor.

This clonotype was found a few times. The gene calls are TRBV24-1 and TRBJ2-1; 11 bases agree with TRBD2. Trimming took 7 bases from V and 4 from J; bases not matched to a gene: 5. The CDR3 extends over 15 amino acids. Germline-derived CDR1 and CDR2 are KGHDR and SFDVKD. The CDR3 DNA follows: TGTGCCACCAGCCTAGCGGGAGGTTGTTACAATGAGCAGTTCTTC. Translated: CATSLAGGCYNEQFF.

The chain employs TRBV20-1 and TRBJ2-7, with a possible D match to TRBD2 (7 bases). V lost 0 bases and J lost 5, with 11 bases in between. Germline CDR1 and CDR2: DFQATT and SNEGSKA (reference sequence). This CDR3 contains 13 residues. The CDR3 nucleotides read TGCAGTGCTAGAGAAGGGGGAGGGCACGAGCAGTACTTC. Translated: CSAREGGGHEQYF.

The rearrangement links TRBV5-1 to TRBJ2-2; D may be TRBD2 (6 bases). This CDR3 has 16 amino acids. Trimming took 1 base from V and 2 from J, leaving 12 bases between them. CDR1 is SGHRS, CDR2 YFSETQ, per germline. The CDR3 is CASSLRLAINTGELFF. The DNA of the CDR3 is TGCGCCAGCAGCTTGCGGCTAGCGATAAACACCGGGGAGCTGTTTTTT. Full variable domain (outside the CDR3, taken from reference TRBV5-1 and TRBJ2-2): KAGVTQTPRYLIKTRGQQVTLSCSPISGHRSVSWYQQTPGQGLQFLFEYFSETQRNKGNFPGRFSGRQFSNSRSEMNVSTLELGDSALYLCASSLRLAINTGELFFGEGSRLTVL.

This rearrangement joins TRBV24-1 to TRBJ2-1; D not certain. CDR1 and CDR2 (germline): KGHDR, SFDVKD. V lost 1 base and J 4 bases, leaving 7 bases between the germline ends. This CDR3 contains 14 residues. The CDR3 coding sequence is TGTGCCACCAGTGATTTCGACCCTTACAATGAGCAGTTCTTC. Amino acids: CATSDFDPYNEQFF.

This clonotype showed up many times. The chain uses TRBV9 and TRBJ1-5; D remains ambiguous. Germline assignment: CDR1 SGDLS and CDR2 YYNGEE. This CDR3 has 13 residues. Trimming shortened V by 0 bases and J by 4 bases, and 5 bases separated the two germline ends. Here the CDR3 reads CASSVGKNQPQHF. Here the CDR3 DNA reads TGTGCCAGCAGCGTAGGGAAGAATCAGCCCCAGCATTTT.

The chain links TRBV4-1 to TRBJ2-1; D perhaps matches TRBD2 (6 bases). From germline, CDR1 is MGHRA and CDR2 YSYEKL. The length of the CDR3 is 17 residues. Deletions cut 4 bases from V and 6 bases from J, with 22 bases between. The CDR3 bases are TGCGCCAGCAGCCGAACCCTATGGGAGGAATCGGGCAATGAGCAGTTCTTC. This encodes CASSRTLWEESGNEQFF.

This chain uses TRBV4-2 with TRBJ2-5; no clear D gene. Trimming removed 0 bases from V and 1 base from J, with 9 bases in between. Germline lookup yields CDR1 LGHNA and CDR2 YNFKEQ. The CDR3 length is 15 residues. In nucleotides, the CDR3 is TGTGCCAGCAGCCAAGATGGACGGCCCCAAGAGACCCAGTACTTC. Amino acids: CASSQDGRPQETQYF.

This clonotype was seen only a few times. The chain uses TRBV7-3 and TRBJ2-1, with a possible D match to TRBD1 (6 bases). Germline loops: CDR1 SGHTA, CDR2 FQGTGA. V lost 3 bases, J lost 5 bases, and 14 bases lay in between. The CDR3 is made up of 15 amino acids. The CDR3 sequence: CASSFGTPFNNEQFF. The CDR3 DNA reads as TGTGCCAGCAGCTTCGGGACACCCTTCAACAATGAGCAGTTCTTC.

The V call is TRBV7-9, the J call TRBJ2-3, with 8 positions matching TRBD2. The CDR3 loop spans 14 amino acids. The junction had 10 bases not matched to a gene; V was cut back by 7 bases and J by 7 bases. Germline CDR1 is SEHNR and CDR2 is FQNEAQ (reference sequence). As DNA, the CDR3 is TGTGCCAGCACCAGCGGGAGTTTTAAAAATACGCAGTATTTT. The encoded protein is CASTSGSFKNTQYF.

The V gene is TRBV2, the J gene TRBJ2-5; maybe TRBD2 (5 bases). This CDR3 region has 13 residues. The V end was cut by 4 bases, the J end by 3 bases, with 9 bases between. Germline V gene lookup returns CDR1 SNHLY and CDR2 FYNNEI. DNA for the CDR3: TGTGCCAGCAGTGGGACTTGGAAAGAGACCCAGTACTTC. Its translation: CASSGTWKETQYF.

V gene TRBV6-2 or TRBV6-3 combines with J gene TRBJ2-4; D is uncertain. CDR3 length equals 14 residues. In germline, CDR1 is MNHEY, CDR2 SVGEGT. V lost 2 bases and J lost 3, with 8 bases in between. This chain's CDR3 is CASSYTRNKNIQYF. The CDR3 DNA reads as TGTGCCAGCAGTTACACCCGGAACAAAAACATTCAGTACTTC.

There are many counts of this clonotype. CDR3 in amino acids: CSVASWVPNEQFF. The DNA for the CDR3 is TGCAGCGTTGCGTCATGGGTCCCCAATGAGCAGTTCTTC. V and J are TRBV29-1 and TRBJ2-1; no definite D call. The CDR3 covers 13 residues. Looked up from germline, CDR1 is SQVTM and CDR2 is ANQGSEA. Trimming stripped 4 bases from V and 6 bases from J, with 13 bases between.